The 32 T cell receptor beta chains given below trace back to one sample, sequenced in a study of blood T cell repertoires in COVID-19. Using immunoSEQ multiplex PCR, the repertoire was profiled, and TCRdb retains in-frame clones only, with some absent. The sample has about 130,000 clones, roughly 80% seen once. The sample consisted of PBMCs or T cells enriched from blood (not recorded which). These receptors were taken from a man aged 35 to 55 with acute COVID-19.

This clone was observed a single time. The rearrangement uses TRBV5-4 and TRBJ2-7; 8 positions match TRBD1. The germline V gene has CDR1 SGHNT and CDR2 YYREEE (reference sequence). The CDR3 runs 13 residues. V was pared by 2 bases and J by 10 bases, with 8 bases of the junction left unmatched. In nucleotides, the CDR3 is TGTGCCAGCAGCTTCGGACAGGGTAGAGAACAGTACTTC. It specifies CASSFGQGREQYF.

CDR3 nucleotide sequence: TGTGCCAGCAGCTCCCCCGGGACTAGCGGGATCAATGAGCAGTTCTTC. Translation gives CASSSPGTSGINEQFF. The chain employs TRBV4-2 and TRBJ2-1; 13 positions agree with TRBD2. This CDR3 is built from 16 residues. The ends lost 5 bases at V and 6 bases at J; junction bases unmatched: 7. Per the germline V gene, CDR1 is LGHNA and CDR2 is YNFKEQ.

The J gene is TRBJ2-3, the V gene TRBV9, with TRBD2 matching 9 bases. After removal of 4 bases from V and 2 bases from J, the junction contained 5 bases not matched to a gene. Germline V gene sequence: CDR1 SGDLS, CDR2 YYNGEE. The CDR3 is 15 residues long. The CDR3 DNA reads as TGTGCCAGCAGCCCCGGGACTAGCTTCACAGATACGCAGTATTTT. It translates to CASSPGTSFTDTQYF.

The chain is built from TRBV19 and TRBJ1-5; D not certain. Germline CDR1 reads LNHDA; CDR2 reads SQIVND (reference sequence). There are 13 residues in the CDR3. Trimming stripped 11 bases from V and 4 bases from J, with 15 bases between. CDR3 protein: CACSSAPNQPQHF. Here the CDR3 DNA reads TGTGCCTGCTCTAGTGCCCCAAATCAGCCCCAGCATTTT.

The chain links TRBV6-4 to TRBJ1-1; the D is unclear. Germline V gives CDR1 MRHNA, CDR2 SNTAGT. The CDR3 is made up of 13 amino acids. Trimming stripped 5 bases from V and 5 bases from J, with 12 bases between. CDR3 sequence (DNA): TGTGCCAGCAGTTACGAGGGTGGTACTGAAGCTTTCTTT. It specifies CASSYEGGTEAFF.

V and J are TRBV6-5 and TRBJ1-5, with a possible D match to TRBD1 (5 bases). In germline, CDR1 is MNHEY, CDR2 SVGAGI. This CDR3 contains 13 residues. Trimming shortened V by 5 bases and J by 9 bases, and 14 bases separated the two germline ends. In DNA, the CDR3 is TGTGCCAGCAGTACGGGGGTTCTGACGCCCCAGCATTTT. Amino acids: CASSTGVLTPQHF.

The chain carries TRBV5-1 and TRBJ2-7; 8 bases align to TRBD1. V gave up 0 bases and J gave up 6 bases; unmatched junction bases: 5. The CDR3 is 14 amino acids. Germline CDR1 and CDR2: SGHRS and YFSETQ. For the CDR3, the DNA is TGCGCCAGCAGCTTGGGGACAGGGTATATCGAGCAGTACTTC. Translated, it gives CASSLGTGYIEQYF.

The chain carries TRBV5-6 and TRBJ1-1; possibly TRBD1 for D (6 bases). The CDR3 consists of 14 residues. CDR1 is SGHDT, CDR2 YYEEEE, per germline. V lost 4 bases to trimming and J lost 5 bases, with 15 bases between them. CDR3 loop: CASSLDMRGTEAFF. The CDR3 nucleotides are TGTGCCAGCAGCCTGGACATGAGGGGGACTGAAGCTTTCTTT.

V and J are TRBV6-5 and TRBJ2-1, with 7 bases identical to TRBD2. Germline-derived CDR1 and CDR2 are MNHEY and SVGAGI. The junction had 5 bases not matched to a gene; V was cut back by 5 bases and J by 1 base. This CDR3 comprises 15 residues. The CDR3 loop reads CASSPREASYNEQFF. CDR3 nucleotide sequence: TGTGCCAGCAGTCCCCGGGAGGCGTCCTACAATGAGCAGTTCTTC.

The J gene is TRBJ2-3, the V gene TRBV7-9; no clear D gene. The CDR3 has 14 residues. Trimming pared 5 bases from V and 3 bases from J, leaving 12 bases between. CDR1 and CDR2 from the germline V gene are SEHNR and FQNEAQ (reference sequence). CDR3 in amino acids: CASSPPRRTDTQYF. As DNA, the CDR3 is TGTGCCAGCAGCCCCCCCCGGAGAACAGATACGCAGTATTTT. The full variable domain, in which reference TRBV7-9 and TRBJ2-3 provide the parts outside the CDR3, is DTGVSQNPRHKITKRGQNVTFRCDPISEHNRLYWYRQTLGQGPEFLTYFQNEAQLEKSRLLSDRFSAERPKGSFSTLEIQRTEQGDSAMYLCASSPPRRTDTQYFGPGTRLTVL.

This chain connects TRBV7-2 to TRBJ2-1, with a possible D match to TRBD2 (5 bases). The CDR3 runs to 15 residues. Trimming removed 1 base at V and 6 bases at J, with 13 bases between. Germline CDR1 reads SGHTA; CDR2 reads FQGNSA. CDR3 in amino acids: CASSLGTLRVNEQFF. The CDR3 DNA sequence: TGTGCCAGCAGCTTAGGAACTTTGAGGGTCAATGAGCAGTTCTTC.

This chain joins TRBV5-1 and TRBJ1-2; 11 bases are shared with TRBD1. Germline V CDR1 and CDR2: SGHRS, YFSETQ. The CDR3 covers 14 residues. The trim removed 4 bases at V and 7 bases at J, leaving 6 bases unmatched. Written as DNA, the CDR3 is TGCGCCAGCAGCGAAGGACAGGGGGCTAGTGGCTACACCTTC. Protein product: CASSEGQGASGYTF.

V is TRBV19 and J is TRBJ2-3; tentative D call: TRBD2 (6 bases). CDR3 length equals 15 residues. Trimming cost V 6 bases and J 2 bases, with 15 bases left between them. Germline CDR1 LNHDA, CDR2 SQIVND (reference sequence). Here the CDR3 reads CASSSRDFDTDTQYF. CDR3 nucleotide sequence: TGTGCCAGTAGCTCCCGGGACTTTGACACAGATACGCAGTATTTT.

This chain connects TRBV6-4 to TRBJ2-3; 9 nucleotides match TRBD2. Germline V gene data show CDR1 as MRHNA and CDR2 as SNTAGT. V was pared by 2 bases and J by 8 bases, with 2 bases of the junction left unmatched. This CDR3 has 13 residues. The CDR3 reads CASSDVSGSTQYF. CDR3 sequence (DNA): TGTGCCAGCAGTGACGTTAGCGGGAGTACGCAGTATTTT.

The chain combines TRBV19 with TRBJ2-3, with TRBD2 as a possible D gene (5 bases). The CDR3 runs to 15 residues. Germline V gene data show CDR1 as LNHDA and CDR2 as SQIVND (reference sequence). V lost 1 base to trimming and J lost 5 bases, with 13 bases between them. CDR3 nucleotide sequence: TGTGCCAGTAGTATAGTGTCGGGATCCCAAGATACGCAGTATTTT. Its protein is CASSIVSGSQDTQYF.

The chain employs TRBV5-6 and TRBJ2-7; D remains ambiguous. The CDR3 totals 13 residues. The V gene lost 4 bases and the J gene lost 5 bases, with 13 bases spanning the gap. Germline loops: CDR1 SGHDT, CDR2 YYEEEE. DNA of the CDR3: TGTGCCAGCAGCCCTTTACTCGAGGACGAGCAGTACTTC. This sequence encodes CASSPLLEDEQYF.

CDR3 nucleotides: TGTGCCAGCAGCTTAGGCAGGGGGAGGACTGAAGCTTTCTTT. Translating it yields CASSLGRGRTEAFF. The rearrangement links TRBV7-2 to TRBJ1-1; 7 bases match TRBD1. V dropped 1 base and J dropped 5; count of bases not matched to a gene: 4. The CDR3 extends over 14 amino acids. CDR1 and CDR2 from the germline V gene are SGHTA and FQGNSA.

DNA of the CDR3: TGTGCCACCAGTGATATACAGGGGGCTGGCTACGAGCAGTACTTC. Residues: CATSDIQGAGYEQYF. V gene TRBV24-1 combines with J gene TRBJ2-7; 9 bases match TRBD1. CDR3 length: 15 residues. V was clipped by 3 bases and J by 3 bases; unmatched bases: 5. CDR1 is KGHDR, CDR2 SFDVKD, per germline.

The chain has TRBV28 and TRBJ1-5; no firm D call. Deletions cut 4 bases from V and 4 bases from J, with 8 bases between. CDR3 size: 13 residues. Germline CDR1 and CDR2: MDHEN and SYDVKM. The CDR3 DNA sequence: TGTGCCAGCAGTTCCGGGAGGAATCAGCCCCAGCATTTT. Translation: CASSSGRNQPQHF.

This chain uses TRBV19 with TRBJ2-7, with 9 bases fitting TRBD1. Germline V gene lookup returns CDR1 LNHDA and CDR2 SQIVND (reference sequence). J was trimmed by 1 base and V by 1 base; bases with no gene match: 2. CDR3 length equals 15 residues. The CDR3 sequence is CASSIGGQGSYEQYF. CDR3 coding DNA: TGTGCCAGTAGTATAGGAGGACAGGGGTCCTACGAGCAGTACTTC.

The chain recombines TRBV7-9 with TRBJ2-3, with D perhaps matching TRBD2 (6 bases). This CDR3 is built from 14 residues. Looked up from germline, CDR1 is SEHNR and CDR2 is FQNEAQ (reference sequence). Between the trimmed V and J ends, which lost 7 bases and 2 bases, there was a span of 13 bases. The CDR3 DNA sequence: TGTGCCAGCACCTTTAGCGGAAACACAGATACGCAGTATTTT. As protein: CASTFSGNTDTQYF.

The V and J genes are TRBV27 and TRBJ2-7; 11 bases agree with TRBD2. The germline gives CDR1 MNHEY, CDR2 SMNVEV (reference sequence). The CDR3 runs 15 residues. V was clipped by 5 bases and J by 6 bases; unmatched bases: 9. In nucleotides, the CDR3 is TGTGCCAGCAGTAGACCTAGCGGGAGGCCAGTCGAGCAGTACTTC. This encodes CASSRPSGRPVEQYF.

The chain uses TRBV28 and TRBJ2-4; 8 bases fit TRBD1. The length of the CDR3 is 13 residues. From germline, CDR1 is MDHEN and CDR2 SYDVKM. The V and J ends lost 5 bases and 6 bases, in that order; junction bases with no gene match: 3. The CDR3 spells CASSPGGANIQYF. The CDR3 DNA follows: TGTGCCAGCAGTCCAGGGGGCGCAAACATTCAGTACTTC.

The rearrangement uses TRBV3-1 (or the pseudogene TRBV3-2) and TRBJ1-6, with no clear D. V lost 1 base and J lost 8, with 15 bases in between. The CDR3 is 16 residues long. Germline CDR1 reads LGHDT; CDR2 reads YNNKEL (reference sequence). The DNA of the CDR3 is TGTGCCAGCAGCCAAGTCCGCGGCGGAGGTGATTCACCCCTCCACTTT. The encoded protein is CASSQVRGGGDSPLHF.

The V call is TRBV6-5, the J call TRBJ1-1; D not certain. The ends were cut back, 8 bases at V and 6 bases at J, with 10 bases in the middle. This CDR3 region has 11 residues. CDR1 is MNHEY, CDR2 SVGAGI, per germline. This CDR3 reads CASGGYPEAFF. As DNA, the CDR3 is TGTGCCAGCGGAGGGTACCCTGAAGCTTTCTTT.

CDR3 in DNA: TGTGCCAGCAGTCCACCGATAAGGACAGGGACCTCCTACGAGCAGTACTTC. Translated: CASSPPIRTGTSYEQYF. The chain links TRBV6-2 or TRBV6-3 to TRBJ2-7; 8 bases agree with TRBD1. With V trimmed by 5 bases and J by 0 bases, 12 bases remained unmatched. The CDR3 has 17 amino acids. Germline loops: CDR1 MNHEY, CDR2 SVGEGT.

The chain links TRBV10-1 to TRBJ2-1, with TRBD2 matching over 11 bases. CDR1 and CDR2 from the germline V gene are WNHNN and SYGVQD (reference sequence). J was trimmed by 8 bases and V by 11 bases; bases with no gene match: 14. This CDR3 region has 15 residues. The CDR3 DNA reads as TGCGCCGGCACATATCGAAAACTAGCGGGAGATGAGCAGTTCTTC. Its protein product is CAGTYRKLAGDEQFF.

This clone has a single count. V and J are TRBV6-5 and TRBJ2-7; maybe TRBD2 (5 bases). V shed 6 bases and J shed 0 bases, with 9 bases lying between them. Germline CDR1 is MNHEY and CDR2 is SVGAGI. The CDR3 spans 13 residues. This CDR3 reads CASRPGSSYEQYF. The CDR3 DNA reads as TGTGCCAGCAGGCCGGGGAGCTCCTACGAGCAGTACTTC.

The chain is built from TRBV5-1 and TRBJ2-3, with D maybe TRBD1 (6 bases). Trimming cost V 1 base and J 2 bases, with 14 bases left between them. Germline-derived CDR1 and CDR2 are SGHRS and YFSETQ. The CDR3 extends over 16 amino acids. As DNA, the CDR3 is TGCGCCAGCAGCTTGTCAGGGGAAGGGGCCACAGATACGCAGTATTTT. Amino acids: CASSLSGEGATDTQYF.

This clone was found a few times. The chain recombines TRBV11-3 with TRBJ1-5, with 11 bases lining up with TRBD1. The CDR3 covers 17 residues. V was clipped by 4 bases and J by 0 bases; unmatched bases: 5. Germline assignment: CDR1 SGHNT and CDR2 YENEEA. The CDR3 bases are TGTGCCAGCAGCTCGGGACAGGGGGTTTATAGCAATCAGCCCCAGCATTTT. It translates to CASSSGQGVYSNQPQHF.

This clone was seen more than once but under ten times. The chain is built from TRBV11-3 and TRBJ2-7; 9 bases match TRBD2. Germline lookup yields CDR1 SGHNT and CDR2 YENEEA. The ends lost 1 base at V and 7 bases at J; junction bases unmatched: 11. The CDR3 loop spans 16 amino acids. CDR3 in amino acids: CASSLGIAGDSEEQYF. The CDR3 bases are TGTGCCAGCAGCTTAGGGATAGCGGGGGATTCGGAGGAGCAGTACTTC. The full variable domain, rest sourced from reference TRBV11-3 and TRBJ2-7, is EAGVVQSPRYKIIEKKQPVAFWCNPISGHNTLYWYLQNLGQGPELLIRYENEEAVDDSQLPKDRFSAERLKGVDSTLKIQPAELGDSAVYLCASSLGIAGDSEEQYFGPGTRLTVT.

CDR3 amino acids: CASIPRTSDMDYGYTF. DNA of the CDR3: TGTGCCAGTATACCCCGGACATCGGATATGGACTATGGCTACACCTTC. This chain uses TRBV19 with TRBJ1-2; D possibly corresponds to TRBD1 (5 bases). The germline CDR1 and CDR2 sequences are LNHDA and SQIVND (reference sequence). The V end lost 7 bases, the J end lost 3 bases, and 21 bases lay between the germline ends. The CDR3 runs to 16 residues.